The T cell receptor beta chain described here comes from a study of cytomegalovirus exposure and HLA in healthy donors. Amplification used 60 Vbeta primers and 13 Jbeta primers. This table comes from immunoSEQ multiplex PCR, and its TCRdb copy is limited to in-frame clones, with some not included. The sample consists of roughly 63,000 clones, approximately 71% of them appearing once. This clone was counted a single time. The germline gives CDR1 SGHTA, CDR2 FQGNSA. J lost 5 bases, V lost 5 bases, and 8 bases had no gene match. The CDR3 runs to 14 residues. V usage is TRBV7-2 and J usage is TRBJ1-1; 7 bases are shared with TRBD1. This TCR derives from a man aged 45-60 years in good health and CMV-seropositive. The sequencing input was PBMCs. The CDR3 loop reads CASSSDRVGTEAFF. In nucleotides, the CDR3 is TGTGCCAGCAGCAGCGACAGGGTCGGGACTGAAGCTTTCTTT.